This T cell receptor (beta chain) was observed in a study of blood T cell repertoires in COVID-19. Clones were read by immunoSEQ multiplex PCR, and TCRdb kept only the in-frame ones, dropping some. Of about 110,000 clones listed, 84% are singletons. With 0 bases clipped from V and 6 bases from J, the junction kept 10 bases outside the gene matches. Germline V gene sequence: CDR1 GTSNPN, CDR2 SVGIG (reference sequence). The CDR3 is made up of 16 amino acids. J is TRBJ2-2 and V is TRBV30; 7 nucleotides line up with TRBD1. What was sequenced was peripheral blood. This clonotype was sampled from a woman aged 50 to 60 with acute or convalescent COVID-19. The CDR3 spells CAWSVKGAMNSGELFF. The CDR3 region has the DNA TGTGCCTGGAGTGTCAAGGGGGCGATGAATTCCGGGGAGCTGTTTTTT.